Shown below are 30 T cell receptor beta chains from a single sample sequenced in a study of Ad26.COV2.S vaccination and SARS-CoV-2 variants (dated by TCRdb to the early 2020s). The protocol used for the library was the immunoSEQ multiplex PCR assay. TCRdb holds this immuneACCESS table with in-frame rearrangements only. Some clones are missing; in checked studies, unresolved V genes explain under half, and the rest has no known cause. In this sample the table shows hundreds of thousands of clones, around 90% of which occur a single time. The ten most abundant clones make up 9% to 15% of the sample. The treatment or condition label on this specimen signifies: some 20 received Ad26.COV2.S at low or high dose, single or two shots; several received placebo; per-sample allocation not given. Repertoires of vaccine and placebo recipients were sequenced from samples taken on day 63 after the first injection.

Specimen: peripheral blood, collected in a trial of Ad26.COV2.S vaccine versus placebo. These TCRs come from a person between 18 and 60 years old who received the Ad26.COV2.S COVID-19 vaccine or a placebo.

The chain is built from TRBV19 and TRBJ2-1; 7 positions agree with TRBD1. In germline, CDR1 is LNHDA, CDR2 SQIVND (reference sequence). Germline trimming cut 0 bases from V and 4 bases from J; bases unmatched to any gene: 6. This CDR3 spans 16 amino acids. This CDR3 reads CASSIDYRGRYNEQFF. CDR3 sequence (DNA): TGTGCCAGTAGTATAGACTACAGGGGTAGGTACAATGAGCAGTTCTTC.

CDR3 amino acids: CASSLAGSSYNSPLHF. CDR3 nucleotide sequence: TGCGCCAGCAGCTTGGCCGGGAGCTCCTATAATTCACCCCTCCACTTT. This chain uses TRBV5-1 with TRBJ1-6; D is ambiguous. V lost 0 bases and J lost 0, with 7 bases in between. The V gene's germline CDR1 is SGHRS and CDR2 YFSETQ. This CDR3 is built from 16 residues.

The chain employs TRBV29-1 and TRBJ2-2; tentatively, D is TRBD2 (6 bases). Germline V gene sequence: CDR1 SQVTM, CDR2 ANQGSEA. V lost 3 bases to trimming and J lost 3 bases, with 8 bases between them. The CDR3 runs to 13 residues. CDR3 coding DNA: TGCAGCGTTGAGGAGGGGTACACCGGGGAGCTGTTTTTT. Translating gives CSVEEGYTGELFF.

This chain links TRBV18 with TRBJ2-5; D is uncertain. The CDR3 is made up of 13 amino acids. Per germline, CDR1 KGHSH and CDR2 LQKENI. The V end lost 2 bases, the J end lost 7 bases, and 11 bases lay between the germline ends. CDR3 protein: CASSPDTSGTQYF. In DNA, the CDR3 is TGTGCCAGCTCACCAGACACAAGTGGGACCCAGTACTTC.

The chain combines TRBV29-1 with TRBJ2-7; 7 bases are shared with TRBD2. Germline CDR1 SQVTM, CDR2 ANQGSEA. CDR3 size: 15 residues. V lost 5 bases to trimming and J lost 3 bases; unmatched junction nucleotides: 13. The chain's CDR3 is CSVREAGGDFYEQYF. The DNA for the CDR3 is TGCAGCGTTCGGGAGGCGGGCGGGGATTTCTACGAGCAGTACTTC.

CDR3 in amino acids: CATSAPNTGELFF. CDR3 nucleotide sequence: TGTGCCACCAGTGCCCCGAACACCGGGGAGCTGTTTTTT. The gene calls are TRBV24-1 and TRBJ2-2; no reliable D call. CDR1 and CDR2 from the germline V gene are KGHDR and SFDVKD. V gave up 5 bases and J gave up 0 bases, with 3 bases separating them. This CDR3 has 13 residues.

This chain's CDR3 is CASSLTAMGQPQHF. CDR3 bases: TGTGCCAGCAGCTTGACAGCAATGGGTCAGCCCCAGCATTTT. The chain links TRBV5-5 to TRBJ1-5; D is unresolved. CDR1 is SGHKS, CDR2 YYEKEE, per germline (reference sequence). The CDR3 is 14 residues long. V lost 1 base and J 6 bases, leaving 11 bases between the germline ends.

The chain employs TRBV10-2 and TRBJ2-1, with a weak D call TRBD2 (5 bases). The CDR3 covers 12 residues. CDR1 is WSHSY and CDR2 is SAAADI in the germline V gene. Trimming took off 8 bases at V and 5 bases at J, with 10 bases between the two ends. The CDR3 reads CASGSLDNEQFF. The CDR3 DNA follows: TGCGCCAGCGGGAGCCTCGACAATGAGCAGTTCTTC.

The chain combines TRBV19 with TRBJ2-1, with 16 bases that match TRBD2. CDR1 and CDR2 (germline): LNHDA, SQIVND (reference sequence). This CDR3 contains 17 residues. V lost 8 bases and J lost 0; bases outside the gene matches: 4. The CDR3 spells CASGTSGRAISYNEQFF. CDR3 bases: TGTGCCAGTGGGACTAGCGGGAGGGCCATCTCCTACAATGAGCAGTTCTTC.

Of note for this clone: The identical CDR3 is also encoded by other nucleotide sequences in the sample. V usage is TRBV2 and J usage is TRBJ2-7; 12 bases are a match to TRBD2. V was pared by 4 bases and J by 6 bases, with 1 base of the junction left unmatched. In germline, CDR1 is SNHLY, CDR2 FYNNEI. The CDR3 is 13 amino acids. The CDR3 protein is CASSGLAGVEQYF. In DNA, the CDR3 is TGTGCCAGCAGTGGACTAGCGGGAGTCGAGCAGTACTTC.

The CDR3 DNA reads as TGTGCCAGCAGTTACAGGGAGCAAATAGGGGAGACCCAGTACTTC. This translates into CASSYREQIGETQYF. This chain joins TRBV6-2 or TRBV6-3 and TRBJ2-5, with D possibly TRBD2 on 5 matching bases. The V and J ends lost 2 bases and 5 bases respectively, with 15 bases between them. The CDR3 is made up of 15 amino acids. Per the germline V gene, CDR1 is MNHEY and CDR2 is SVGEGT.

The gene calls are TRBV4-2 and TRBJ2-3; D possibly corresponds to TRBD1 (6 bases). Germline-derived CDR1 and CDR2 are LGHNA and YNFKEQ. With 1 base removed from V and 6 bases from J, the gap between germline ends came to 17 bases. The CDR3 contains 16 residues. The chain's CDR3 is CASSQGDGDTRDTQYF. The CDR3 DNA sequence: TGTGCCAGCAGCCAAGGCGATGGGGACACTCGGGATACGCAGTATTTT.

The rearrangement joins TRBV2 to TRBJ2-7; 8 bases align to TRBD1. Germline CDR1 SNHLY, CDR2 FYNNEI. CDR3 length: 14 residues. Losses at the gene ends were 5 bases for V and 3 bases for J; bases not matched to a gene: 6. The CDR3 spells CASSRQGLGYEQYF. The CDR3 bases are TGTGCCAGCAGTCGACAGGGGCTCGGCTACGAGCAGTACTTC.

CDR3 sequence: CASRPRREDTQYF. The DNA for the CDR3 is TGTGCCAGCAGACCGAGGAGGGAAGATACGCAGTATTTT. The J gene is TRBJ2-3, the V gene TRBV3-1 (or the pseudogene TRBV3-2); the D gene is possibly TRBD2 (6 bases). V was trimmed by 6 bases and J by 5 bases, leaving 12 bases between them. The germline V gene has CDR1 LGHDT and CDR2 YNNKEL (reference sequence). CDR3 size: 13 residues.

This clone appeared once. This sequence joins TRBV30 and TRBJ1-1; D gene ambiguous. The CDR3 is 13 amino acids. V was clipped by 0 bases and J by 4 bases, with 9 bases between them. Germline V CDR1 and CDR2: GTSNPN, SVGIG (reference sequence). The DNA of the CDR3 is TGTGCCTGGAGTGTAGAGCGGAGCACTGAAGCTTTCTTT. Its protein is CAWSVERSTEAFF.

This clone has a handful of counts. The V and J genes are TRBV10-3 and TRBJ1-5, with D hard to call. Germline V gene data show CDR1 as ENHRY and CDR2 as SYGVKD. This CDR3 is built from 14 residues. V lost 3 bases and J lost 6, with 12 bases in between. The CDR3 loop reads CAISDPGLGQPQHF. CDR3 coding DNA: TGTGCCATCAGTGACCCCGGGTTGGGTCAGCCCCAGCATTTT.

The genes are TRBV7-8 and TRBJ2-7; D gene unclear. Germline V gene lookup returns CDR1 SGHVS and CDR2 FQNEAQ. CDR3 length: 14 amino acids. V was shortened by 3 bases and J by 3 bases, with 12 bases between the two germline ends. Written as DNA, the CDR3 is TGTGCCAGCAGCTTTAGGACCCTTCTCTACGAGCAGTACTTC. Translated, it gives CASSFRTLLYEQYF.

The V and J genes are TRBV28 and TRBJ2-7; D unresolved. CDR1 MDHEN and CDR2 SYDVKM come from the germline V gene. CDR3 size: 13 residues. V lost 5 bases and J lost 3, with 11 bases in between. DNA for the CDR3: TGTGCCAGCAGTGAAGGACCGGGCTACGAGCAGTACTTC. Translation gives CASSEGPGYEQYF.

V gene TRBV4-3 combines with J gene TRBJ1-6; D not certain. This CDR3 is 16 amino acids long. Germline values: CDR1 LGHNA, CDR2 YSLEER. V was cut by 1 base and J by 4 bases, with 11 bases left in between. CDR3 DNA: TGCGCCAGCAGCCAAGTCGGGTCAGAGTATAATTCACCCCTCCACTTT. It encodes CASSQVGSEYNSPLHF.

The chain couples TRBV5-8 to TRBJ1-1; D call uncertain. CDR1 is SGHTS, CDR2 YDEGEE, per germline. Trimming removed 5 bases from V and 1 base from J, with 9 bases in between. The CDR3 loop spans 13 amino acids. The CDR3: CASSELGNTEAFF. In DNA form, the CDR3 reads TGTGCCAGCAGTGAACTGGGGAACACTGAAGCTTTCTTT.

The chain recombines TRBV5-8 with TRBJ1-6; D is perhaps TRBD1 (6 bases). This CDR3 is built from 15 residues. Trimming removed 0 bases at V and 15 bases at J, with 19 bases between. Germline assignment: CDR1 SGHTS and CDR2 YDEGEE. CDR3 in amino acids: CASSLAGHELSRLHF. CDR3 nucleotides: TGTGCCAGCAGCTTGGCGGGACACGAGCTAAGTCGCCTCCACTTT.

This clone was counted between two and nine times. V and J are TRBV7-2 and TRBJ2-1; D is possibly TRBD2 (5 bases). The CDR3 is 15 amino acids. Germline CDR1 is SGHTA and CDR2 is FQGNSA. V was cut by 1 base and J by 7 bases, with 14 bases left in between. Here the CDR3 DNA reads TGTGCCAGCAGCTTAGGGGGTAAGAGGGCGAATGAGCAGTTCTTC. It yields the protein CASSLGGKRANEQFF.

V is TRBV2 and J is TRBJ2-2; 10 nucleotides line up with TRBD2. The CDR3 sequence is 15 residues long. Trimming removed 6 bases from V and 5 bases from J; junction bases left unmatched: 6. CDR1 is SNHLY and CDR2 is FYNNEI in the germline V gene. In DNA, the CDR3 is TGTGCCAGCAGCTCGGGACTAGCGCGTACCGGGGAGCTGTTTTTT. This gives the protein CASSSGLARTGELFF.

The chain is built from TRBV6-2 or TRBV6-3 and TRBJ2-6, with D possibly being TRBD1 or TRBD2 (6 bases each). The CDR3 loop spans 16 amino acids. Germline CDR1 and CDR2: MNHEY and SVGEGT. Trimming removed 6 bases from V and 4 bases from J, with 16 bases in between. The CDR3 sequence is CASSRSGAAGANVLTF. In DNA form, the CDR3 reads TGTGCCAGCAGCCGGTCGGGGGCGGCAGGGGCCAACGTCCTGACTTTC.

The chain joins TRBV29-1 to TRBJ2-7; D is ambiguous. The CDR3 is 16 amino acids. Trimming shortened V by 4 bases and J by 3 bases, and 22 bases separated the two germline ends. Germline V gene data show CDR1 as SQVTM and CDR2 as ANQGSEA. Written as DNA, the CDR3 is TGCAGCGTTGTATGGGCCAAACCCCCTTCTGGCTACGAGCAGTACTTC. It yields the protein CSVVWAKPPSGYEQYF.

The chain has TRBV7-6 and TRBJ1-5, with D hard to call. Per germline, CDR1 SGHVS and CDR2 FNYEAQ. The CDR3 is 14 residues long. The ends were cut back, 1 base at V and 3 bases at J, with 7 bases in the middle. CDR3 protein: CASSLVANNQPQHF. CDR3 DNA sequence: TGTGCCAGCAGCTTAGTAGCCAACAATCAGCCCCAGCATTTT.

J is TRBJ2-3 and V is TRBV6-5; perhaps TRBD2 as D (5 bases). With 5 bases removed from V and 1 base from J, the gap between germline ends came to 13 bases. CDR3 size: 15 residues. Germline lookup yields CDR1 MNHEY and CDR2 SVGAGI. The chain's CDR3 is CASSRTATGTDTQYF. The CDR3 DNA sequence: TGTGCCAGCAGTCGGACTGCTACCGGCACAGATACGCAGTATTTT.

The chain links TRBV12-3 or TRBV12-4 to TRBJ2-7, with D perhaps matching TRBD1 or TRBD2 (5 bases each). V lost 5 bases and J 3 bases, leaving 11 bases between the germline ends. The CDR3 totals 13 residues. CDR3 amino acids: CASSRQRVYEQYF. DNA for the CDR3: TGTGCCAGCAGTAGACAGAGGGTCTACGAGCAGTACTTC.

Only a few counts were recorded for this clone. The rearrangement uses TRBV18 and TRBJ1-5; no firm D call. The CDR3 loop spans 15 amino acids. Per the germline V gene, CDR1 is KGHSH and CDR2 is LQKENI. Trimming left V 2 bases short and J 2 bases short, with 10 bases between. The CDR3 loop is CASSPGKEGNQPQHF. DNA for the CDR3: TGTGCCAGCTCACCAGGGAAAGAGGGCAATCAGCCCCAGCATTTT. Full variable domain (missing parts from reference TRBV18 and TRBJ1-5): NAGVMQNPRHLVRRRGQEARLRCSPMKGHSHVYWYRQLPEEGLKFMVYLQKENIIDESGMPKERFSAEFPKEGPSILRIQQVVRGDSAAYFCASSPGKEGNQPQHFGDGTRLSIL.

The chain couples TRBV9 to TRBJ2-1; 8 bases fit TRBD2. Germline V gene lookup returns CDR1 SGDLS and CDR2 YYNGEE. CDR3 length: 15 residues. Losses at the gene ends were 5 bases for V and 4 bases for J; bases not matched to a gene: 8. The CDR3 protein is CASRSSGSRYNEQFF. The CDR3 nucleotides read TGTGCCAGCAGGTCCAGCGGGAGTCGGTACAATGAGCAGTTCTTC.